Reported below is one T cell receptor (beta chain). The data were obtained in a study of T cells in tuberculosis. No alpha-beta pairing information exists for these sequences. Assay used: immunoSEQ multiplex PCR; TCRdb lists only in-frame clones, some missing. The sample lists nearly 60,000 clones, 88% seen once, with roughly a fifth in the top ten. CDR3 length equals 15 residues. V shed 5 bases and J 3 bases; nucleotides not matched to a gene: 9. Germline V gene data show CDR1 as LNHNV and CDR2 as YYDKDF (reference sequence). Sorting used thawed, overnight-rested PBMC stained with anti-CD3, a viability dye and GMM-loaded CD1B tetramer. The lipid loaded on the CD1B tetramers was C32 glucose monomycolate from Rhodococcus equi. Tetramer-sorted PBMC had been CD14 monocyte-depleted before freezing.

This receptor was taken from an adult woman with latent tuberculosis. The sample consisted of CD1b-GMM tetramer-negative cells sorted from PBMCs. The V and J genes are TRBV15 and TRBJ2-7, with 8 positions matching TRBD1. In DNA form, the CDR3 reads TGTGCCACCAGCGAACGGGGACAGGCAAACTACGAGCAGTACTTC. It yields the protein CATSERGQANYEQYF.